These 31 T cell receptor beta chains were all obtained from the same sample, sequenced in a study of shared clonotypes between healthy human individuals. Repertoires were generated with immunoSEQ multiplex PCR, while TCRdb's copy carries only in-frame clones and drops some. The table includes roughly 2.2 million clones, approximately 95% detected once. Material: naive CD4+ T cells from PBMCs. Subset noted: CD45RA+ positively selected. The receptors were sampled from a man aged 18 to 30 in good health. Some clones in this sample may be carry-over from other donors' samples.

The chain couples TRBV11-1 to TRBJ2-3, with a tentative D call TRBD2 (5 bases). CDR3 size: 14 residues. CDR1 is SGHAT and CDR2 is FQDESV in the germline V gene (reference sequence). V was shortened by 5 bases and J by 6 bases, with 15 bases between the two germline ends. DNA of the CDR3: TGTGCCAGCAGCAATGAACTAGTTCGGGATACGCAGTATTTT. This gives the protein CASSNELVRDTQYF.

The rearrangement uses TRBV9 and TRBJ1-2; 10 bases fit TRBD1. This CDR3 contains 17 residues. V lost 3 bases and J lost 0; bases outside the gene matches: 8. Germline CDR1 reads SGDLS; CDR2 reads YYNGEE. CDR3 protein: CASSAPRGTGANYGYTF. The CDR3 DNA is TGTGCCAGCAGCGCCCCAAGAGGGACAGGGGCTAACTATGGCTACACCTTC.

The V call is TRBV2, the J call TRBJ1-1, with D possibly matching TRBD1 (5 bases). Germline V lookup: CDR1 SNHLY, CDR2 FYNNEI. The CDR3 totals 14 residues. Trimming stripped 6 bases from V and 1 base from J, with 12 bases between. This CDR3 is CASSIRERNTEAFF. The CDR3 bases are TGTGCCAGCAGCATCAGGGAGAGGAACACTGAAGCTTTCTTT.

This clone was seen only a few times. The chain links TRBV2 to TRBJ1-1; weak D call: TRBD1 (5 bases). The CDR3 covers 13 residues. Germline V CDR1 and CDR2: SNHLY, FYNNEI. The ends were cut back, 4 bases at V and 7 bases at J, with 13 bases in the middle. This CDR3 is CASSAETGGEAFF. As DNA, the CDR3 is TGTGCCAGCAGTGCAGAAACAGGCGGTGAAGCTTTCTTT.

V gene TRBV19 combines with J gene TRBJ2-4; TRBD1 matches at 9 bases. V lost 3 bases, J lost 9 bases, and 6 bases stayed unmatched. The CDR3 totals 14 residues. Germline CDR1 LNHDA, CDR2 SQIVND (reference sequence). CDR3: CASSMTDRGGIQYF. In DNA form, the CDR3 reads TGTGCCAGTAGTATGACGGACAGGGGTGGCATTCAGTACTTC.

This chain links TRBV9 with TRBJ1-5, with D perhaps matching TRBD1 (5 bases). This CDR3 contains 15 residues. V lost 0 bases and J lost 6, with 13 bases in between. Germline assignment: CDR1 SGDLS and CDR2 YYNGEE. The CDR3 bases are TGTGCCAGCAGCGTAGCGGGAGGGGTCGGTCAGCCCCAGCATTTT. It codes for CASSVAGGVGQPQHF.

This chain links TRBV6-6 with TRBJ2-5; D is perhaps TRBD1 (5 bases). Germline lookup yields CDR1 MNHNY and CDR2 SVGAGI (reference sequence). The CDR3 loop spans 15 amino acids. The germline V and J ends were trimmed by 5 bases and 6 bases, with 19 bases remaining between them. CDR3 DNA sequence: TGTGCCAGCAGTCCCCAAGGGGCCGGCGCAAAGACCCAGTACTTC. Its protein product is CASSPQGAGAKTQYF.

The rearrangement links TRBV5-1 to TRBJ2-3; 12 positions agree with TRBD2. Germline assignment: CDR1 SGHRS and CDR2 YFSETQ. The CDR3 is 17 amino acids. Unmatched junction bases numbered 6, after V lost 4 bases and J lost 0 bases. The CDR3 coding sequence is TGCGCCAGCAGCGCTGGGACTAGCGGGTACAGCACAGATACGCAGTATTTT. Residues: CASSAGTSGYSTDTQYF.

The J gene is TRBJ2-2, the V gene TRBV6-5; possible D gene TRBD1, 5 bases. V shed 4 bases and J shed 4 bases, with 16 bases lying between them. Germline V lookup: CDR1 MNHEY, CDR2 SVGAGI. The CDR3 spans 16 residues. CDR3 nucleotides: TGTGCCAGCAGTTCCACTCGGCAGGGTCTCACCGGGGAGCTGTTTTTT. Amino acids: CASSSTRQGLTGELFF.

This clone was counted once. V is TRBV27 and J is TRBJ2-1; unclear D gene. V was clipped by 4 bases and J by 0 bases, with 10 bases between them. The CDR3 has 15 amino acids. From germline, CDR1 is MNHEY and CDR2 SMNVEV (reference sequence). The DNA for the CDR3 is TGTGCCAGCAGTTCATCCTTGAGCTCCTACAATGAGCAGTTCTTC. Amino acids: CASSSSLSSYNEQFF.

The genes are TRBV6-5 and TRBJ2-3, with 8 bases aligning to TRBD1. The CDR3 runs to 15 residues. V dropped 10 bases and J dropped 2; count of bases not matched to a gene: 11. Germline CDR1 MNHEY, CDR2 SVGAGI. The chain's CDR3 is CATVGAGGFTDTQYF. The DNA for the CDR3 is TGTGCCACCGTGGGGGCAGGGGGCTTCACAGATACGCAGTATTTT.

This sequence joins TRBV5-1 and TRBJ2-1, with D perhaps given as TRBD1 or TRBD2 (5 bases each). V was clipped by 4 bases and J by 10 bases, with 24 bases between them. The CDR3 has 16 residues. Germline V lookup: CDR1 SGHRS, CDR2 YFSETQ. CDR3 DNA: TGCGCCAGCAGCGCCTATGTCGCCCAGAGGGGCGACGAGCAGTTCTTC. It specifies CASSAYVAQRGDEQFF.

The chain employs TRBV7-7 and TRBJ2-2; TRBD1 might be the D (6 bases). CDR3 length: 14 residues. In germline, CDR1 is SSHAT, CDR2 FNYEAQ (reference sequence). The V and J ends lost 1 base and 4 bases respectively, with 7 bases between them. The CDR3 loop is CASSLGRGTGELFF. The DNA for the CDR3 is TGTGCCAGCAGCTTAGGCAGGGGCACCGGGGAGCTGTTTTTT.

This clone was recorded once. The chain is built from TRBV9 and TRBJ2-1, with 9 nucleotides matching TRBD2. The CDR3 has 19 residues. Unmatched junction bases numbered 17, after V lost 0 bases and J lost 7 bases. CDR1 and CDR2 from the germline V gene are SGDLS and YYNGEE. The CDR3 region has the DNA TGTGCCAGCAGCGTAGGTTTGGAAACTAGCGGGTTCCGATGGAATGAGCAGTTCTTC. Its protein product is CASSVGLETSGFRWNEQFF.

The chain recombines TRBV5-4 with TRBJ1-6, with TRBD1 matching 11 bases. The ends lost 0 bases at V and 9 bases at J; junction bases unmatched: 8. Germline CDR1 is SGHNT and CDR2 is YYREEE (reference sequence). The CDR3 has 17 residues. Written as DNA, the CDR3 is TGTGCCAGCAGCTTGGGCTTGAGGGACAGGGGGAGTTCACCCCTCCACTTT. This codes for CASSLGLRDRGSSPLHF.

The chain carries TRBV7-2 and TRBJ2-3; D gene unclear. CDR1 SGHTA and CDR2 FQGNSA come from the germline V gene. The ends were cut back, 5 bases at V and 1 base at J, with 16 bases in the middle. CDR3 length equals 16 residues. The CDR3 bases are TGTGCCAGCAGCCCAGACCTTGTTGCTGGCACAGATACGCAGTATTTT. Amino acid sequence: CASSPDLVAGTDTQYF.

V gene TRBV14 combines with J gene TRBJ2-2, with D hard to call. CDR1 is SGHDN and CDR2 is FVKESK in the germline V gene. V was cut by 6 bases and J by 4 bases, with 12 bases left in between. CDR3 length: 14 amino acids. The CDR3: CASRFQVGTGELFF. In nucleotides, the CDR3 is TGTGCCAGCAGGTTCCAGGTCGGCACCGGGGAGCTGTTTTTT. Filled out from reference TRBV14 and TRBJ2-2, the complete variable domain reads EAGVTQFPSHSVIEKGQTVTLRCDPISGHDNLYWYRRVMGKEIKFLLHFVKESKQDESGMPNNRFLAERTGGTYSTLKVQPAELEDSGVYFCASRFQVGTGELFFGEGSRLTVL.

On this clone itself: The sample carries other DNA sequences with the same CDR3. CDR3 loop: CSAGRGYEQYF. CDR3 bases: TGCAGTGCCGGCAGGGGGTACGAGCAGTACTTC. The genes are TRBV20-1 and TRBJ2-7; 7 nucleotides align to TRBD1. This CDR3 has 11 amino acids. V gave up 6 bases and J gave up 4 bases; unmatched junction bases: 3. Germline CDR1 is DFQATT and CDR2 is SNEGSKA (reference sequence).

This chain links TRBV27 with TRBJ2-3; 12 bases line up with TRBD2. V lost 5 bases and J lost 6; bases outside the gene matches: 12. CDR1 MNHEY and CDR2 SMNVEV come from the germline V gene (reference sequence). The CDR3 covers 17 residues. CDR3 loop: CASSPVSTSGGPDTQYF. The CDR3 nucleotides are TGTGCCAGCAGTCCCGTATCCACTAGCGGGGGGCCCGATACGCAGTATTTT.

The chain is built from TRBV7-6 and TRBJ1-1; D might be TRBD1 (6 bases). The CDR3 extends over 15 amino acids. Trimming took off 2 bases at V and 1 base at J, with 11 bases between the two ends. The germline CDR1 and CDR2 sequences are SGHVS and FNYEAQ. The CDR3 loop is CASSLTGAKNTEAFF. Here the CDR3 DNA reads TGTGCCAGCAGCTTAACGGGGGCGAAGAACACTGAAGCTTTCTTT.

CDR3 sequence reads: CASLSGLAGSDGFF. CDR3 sequence (DNA): TGTGCCAGCCTTTCGGGACTAGCGGGTTCGGACGGGTTCTTC. The chain employs TRBV6-1 and TRBJ2-1, with 12 positions matching TRBD2. CDR1 and CDR2 from the germline V gene are MNHNS and SASEGT. V lost 8 bases to trimming and J lost 15 bases; unmatched junction nucleotides: 14. The CDR3 has 14 amino acids.

This rearrangement joins TRBV28 to TRBJ2-5; D could derive from TRBD1 or TRBD2 (6 bases each). The CDR3 totals 15 residues. Trimming removed 6 bases at V and 5 bases at J, with 19 bases between. Germline values: CDR1 MDHEN, CDR2 SYDVKM. DNA for the CDR3: TGTGCCAGCAGCCAATTAGAGGGGGGCCGGGAGACCCAGTACTTC. Translation gives CASSQLEGGRETQYF.

V gene TRBV9 combines with J gene TRBJ2-6; 9 nucleotides agree with TRBD1. The CDR3 is 17 amino acids. From germline, CDR1 is SGDLS and CDR2 YYNGEE. V lost 0 bases to trimming and J lost 1 base; unmatched junction nucleotides: 2. CDR3 amino acids: CASSVGTGVSGANVLTF. Written as DNA, the CDR3 is TGTGCCAGCAGCGTAGGGACAGGGGTATCTGGGGCCAACGTCCTGACTTTC.

J is TRBJ2-3 and V is TRBV11-2; 7 bases agree with TRBD1. The trim removed 5 bases at V and 6 bases at J, leaving 8 bases unmatched. The CDR3 has 14 residues. Per germline, CDR1 SGHAT and CDR2 FQNNGV. CDR3 sequence reads: CASSRDRLGDTQYF. The CDR3, as DNA: TGTGCCAGCAGCCGGGACAGATTAGGGGATACGCAGTATTTT.

This clone was picked up a small number of times. The identical CDR3 is also encoded by other nucleotide sequences in the sample. The chain recombines TRBV7-9 with TRBJ1-2, with 7 bases matching TRBD1. The CDR3 is made up of 13 amino acids. Losses at the gene ends were 6 bases for V and 0 bases for J; bases not matched to a gene: 1. CDR1 and CDR2 from the germline V gene are SEHNR and FQNEAQ (reference sequence). This chain's CDR3 is CASSTGANYGYTF. The CDR3 bases are TGTGCCAGCAGTACAGGGGCTAACTATGGCTACACCTTC.

J is TRBJ2-5 and V is TRBV6-5; 7 bases agree with TRBD2. Trimming at V came to 5 bases and at J to 4 bases, leaving 7 bases not matched to a gene. Germline CDR1 reads MNHEY; CDR2 reads SVGAGI. CDR3 length equals 14 residues. The CDR3 DNA follows: TGTGCCAGCAGTACCTATTCGGGGGGAGAGACCCAGTACTTC. Amino acids: CASSTYSGGETQYF.

About this clone itself: Other DNA sequences within the sample encode an identical CDR3. V gene TRBV11-2 combines with J gene TRBJ2-5; D is ambiguous. This CDR3 is 11 amino acids long. V shed 3 bases and J shed 5 bases, with 4 bases lying between them. Germline V gene lookup returns CDR1 SGHAT and CDR2 FQNNGV. In DNA form, the CDR3 reads TGTGCCAGCAGCTTGGTGGAGACCCAGTACTTC. Its protein is CASSLVETQYF.

V gene TRBV5-1 combines with J gene TRBJ2-7; a weak D match, TRBD1 (6 bases). The V gene's germline CDR1 is SGHRS and CDR2 YFSETQ. CDR3 length: 14 residues. The V end was cut by 3 bases, the J end by 1 base, with 11 bases between. The CDR3, as DNA: TGCGCCAGCAGCTGGAAGGGGGATTCCTACGAGCAGTACTTC. This encodes CASSWKGDSYEQYF.

This chain joins TRBV6-6 and TRBJ2-3; no definite D call. In germline, CDR1 is MNHNY, CDR2 SVGAGI (reference sequence). There are 14 residues in the CDR3. V lost 4 bases, J lost 4 bases, and 12 bases lay in between. The CDR3 protein is CASSFGDRADTQYF. The CDR3 DNA reads as TGTGCCAGCAGTTTTGGGGATAGGGCAGATACGCAGTATTTT.

V usage is TRBV6-6 and J usage is TRBJ1-1; 9 bases agree with TRBD1. Germline values: CDR1 MNHNY, CDR2 SVGAGI (reference sequence). The CDR3 runs 15 residues. Trimming cost V 2 bases and J 4 bases; bases outside gene matches: 5. DNA of the CDR3: TGTGCCAGCAGTTACGGGACAGGGCGAAGCACTGAAGCTTTCTTT. Protein product: CASSYGTGRSTEAFF.

This clone has a handful of counts. V and J are TRBV23-1 and TRBJ1-5, with 9 positions matching TRBD1. TRBV23-1 counts as an open reading frame of uncertain function. The V gene end was trimmed by 3 bases and the J gene end by 7 bases; junction bases not matched to a gene: 10. The CDR3 contains 16 residues. This chain's CDR3 is CASSHGTGTGRQPQHF. The CDR3 DNA follows: TGCGCCAGCAGTCACGGGACAGGGACGGGGCGGCAGCCCCAGCATTTT.